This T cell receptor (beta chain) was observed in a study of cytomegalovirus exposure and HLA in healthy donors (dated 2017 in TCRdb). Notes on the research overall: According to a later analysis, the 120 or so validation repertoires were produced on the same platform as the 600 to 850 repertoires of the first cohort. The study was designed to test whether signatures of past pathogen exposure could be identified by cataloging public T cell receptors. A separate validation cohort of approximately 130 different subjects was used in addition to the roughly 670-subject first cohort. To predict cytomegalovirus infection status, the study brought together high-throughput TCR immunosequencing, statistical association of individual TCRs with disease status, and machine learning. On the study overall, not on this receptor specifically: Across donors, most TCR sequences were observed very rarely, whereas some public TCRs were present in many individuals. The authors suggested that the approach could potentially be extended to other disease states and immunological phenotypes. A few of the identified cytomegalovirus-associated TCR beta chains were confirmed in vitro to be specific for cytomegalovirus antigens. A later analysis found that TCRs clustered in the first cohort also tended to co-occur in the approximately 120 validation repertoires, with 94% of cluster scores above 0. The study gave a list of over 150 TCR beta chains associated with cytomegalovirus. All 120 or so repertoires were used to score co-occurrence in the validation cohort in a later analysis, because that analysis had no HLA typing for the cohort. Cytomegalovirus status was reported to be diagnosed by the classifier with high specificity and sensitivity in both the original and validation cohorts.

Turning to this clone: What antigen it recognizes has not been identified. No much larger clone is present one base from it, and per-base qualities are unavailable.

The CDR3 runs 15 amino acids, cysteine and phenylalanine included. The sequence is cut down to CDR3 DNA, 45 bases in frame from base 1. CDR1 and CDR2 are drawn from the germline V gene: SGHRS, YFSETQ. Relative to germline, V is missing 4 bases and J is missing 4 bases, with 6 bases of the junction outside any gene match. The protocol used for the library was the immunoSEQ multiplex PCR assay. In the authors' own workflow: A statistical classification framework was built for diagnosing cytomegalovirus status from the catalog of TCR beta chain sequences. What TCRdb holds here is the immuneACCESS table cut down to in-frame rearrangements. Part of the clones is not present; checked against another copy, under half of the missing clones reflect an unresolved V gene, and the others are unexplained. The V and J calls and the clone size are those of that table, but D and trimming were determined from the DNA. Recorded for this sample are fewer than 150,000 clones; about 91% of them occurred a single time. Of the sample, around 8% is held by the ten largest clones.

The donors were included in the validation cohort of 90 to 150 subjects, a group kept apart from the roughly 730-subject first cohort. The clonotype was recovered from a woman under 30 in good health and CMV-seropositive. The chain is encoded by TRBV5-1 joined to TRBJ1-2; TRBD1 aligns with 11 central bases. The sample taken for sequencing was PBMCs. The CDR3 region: CASSPGGTGGYGYTF. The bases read TGCGCCAGCAGCCCCGGGGGGACAGGGGGCTATGGCTACACCTTC.